This note documents a single T cell receptor beta chain sequence. This receptor's antigen is unknown. No clone much larger than this one lies a single base away; base qualities are absent. From a lookup of the germline V gene (reference sequence), CDR1 and CDR2 are SGHAT and FQDESV. The CDR3 measures 13 amino acids from cysteine to phenylalanine. Only the CDR3 DNA is retained, 39 bases long and in frame from the first base. Relative to germline, V is 1 base shorter and J is 0 bases shorter, with 4 bases between their ends. TCRbeta CDR3 regions were amplified from genomic DNA by means of the immunoSEQ Assay, a bias-controlled multiplex PCR. From the authors' description of their analysis: Within the assay, amplification of reference gene primers was used to estimate how many nucleated cells each sample contained. Sequence reads were collapsed and filtered to measure the absolute abundance of every unique TCRbeta CDR3 rearrangement. For each sample, productive Simpson clonality was calculated by taking the square root of Simpson's diversity index across productive rearrangements. In its TCRdb copy, this immuneACCESS table keeps in-frame sequences only and misses some clones. Where compared with another copy, unresolved V genes explain less than half of these, and the others have no known cause. V and J calls and clone size are given by that table; D and trimming were obtained from the DNA. The sample includes 200,000 or so clones, with around 84% observed a single time. The ten largest clones represent about 7.7% of the sample.

This sample was taken from a study of blood T cell repertoires in COVID-19 (dated by TCRdb to about 2020). For the wider study: Samples covering the acute and convalescent phases of COVID-19 were provided by collaborators in the United States, Italy and Spain. The material from the prospective study consisted of cDNA or gDNA derived from T cells, B-cell-depleted T cells, or PBMCs. Subjects who had been exposed to COVID-19, were actively infected with it, or had recovered from it provided the deeply sampled blood TCRbeta repertoires that made up the dataset. A freely available public database, intended as a resource for researchers studying the immune response to SARS-CoV-2, is where the repertoires were released. Samples were obtained from the ongoing ImmuneRACE study (first 160 participants) and from about 1,300 subjects provided by 6 global collaborators. Nearly every sample came with metadata listing a de-identified subject ID, COVID-19 status, age in years and sex. Where available, HLA class I and class II types were taken from metadata supplied by the sample provider and were not determined by assay-based typing. The full study reports these points: Clinical and demographic metadata were provided uncurated, with the amount varying by source and participant.

Enrolling through a virtual design, the prospective study's participants ranged in age from roughly 18 to 100 years and lived across around 25 United States geographic areas. In the prospective study, cohorts were assigned on the basis of participant-reported clinical history obtained from a screening survey and a study questionnaire. Mobile phlebotomists in the prospective study collected whole blood, serum and a nasopharyngeal or oropharyngeal swab from every participant. Over a 2-month period, participants in the prospective study had the option of providing additional blood draws and questionnaires. Blood samples from the prospective study were shipped frozen or at room temperature prior to DNA extraction.

The chain links TRBV11-1 with TRBJ2-7, with no confidently assigned D gene. This clonotype was obtained from a woman aged 40 to 50 with acute COVID-19. Material: PBMCs or T cells enriched from blood (not recorded which). The CDR3 region has the sequence CASSLVLSYEQYF. Read as DNA, the sequence is TGTGCCAGCAGCTTAGTTCTCTCCTACGAGCAGTACTTC.